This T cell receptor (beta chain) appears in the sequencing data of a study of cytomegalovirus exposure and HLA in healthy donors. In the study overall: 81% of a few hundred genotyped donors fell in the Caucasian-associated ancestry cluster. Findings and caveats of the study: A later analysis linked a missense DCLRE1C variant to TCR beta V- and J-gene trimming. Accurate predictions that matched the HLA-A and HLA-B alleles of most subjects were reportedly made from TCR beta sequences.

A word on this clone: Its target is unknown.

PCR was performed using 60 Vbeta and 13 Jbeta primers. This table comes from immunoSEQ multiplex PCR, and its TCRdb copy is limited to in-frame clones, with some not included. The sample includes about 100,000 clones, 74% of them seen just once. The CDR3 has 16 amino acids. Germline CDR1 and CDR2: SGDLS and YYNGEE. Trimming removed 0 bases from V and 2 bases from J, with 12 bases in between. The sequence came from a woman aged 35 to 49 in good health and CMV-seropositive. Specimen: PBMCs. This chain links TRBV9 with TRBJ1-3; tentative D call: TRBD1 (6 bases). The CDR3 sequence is CASSVAMGATGNTIYF. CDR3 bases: TGTGCCAGCAGCGTAGCTATGGGGGCCACTGGAAACACCATATATTTT.